Presented here are 26 T cell receptor beta chains from one specimen sequenced in a study of blood T cell repertoires in COVID-19. Sequencing used immunoSEQ multiplex PCR; TCRdb keeps in-frame clones, though not all of them. The sample lists 85,000 to 95,000 clones; around 90% were seen once. The sample consisted of peripheral blood. These receptors originate from a woman in her 50s in a cohort sampled during active COVID-19.

The chain uses TRBV5-1 and TRBJ2-7; 8 positions agree with TRBD2. V was pared by 4 bases and J by 7 bases, with 7 bases of the junction left unmatched. This CDR3 is 13 amino acids long. Germline V gives CDR1 SGHRS, CDR2 YFSETQ. In DNA form, the CDR3 reads TGCGCCAGCAGCGGGACTAGTTCGCGGGAGCAGTACTTC. As protein: CASSGTSSREQYF.

The chain links TRBV10-2 to TRBJ1-4, with D hard to call. The V and J ends lost 0 bases and 4 bases respectively, with 21 bases between them. Germline V gives CDR1 WSHSY, CDR2 SAAADI. The CDR3 is 19 residues long. CDR3: CASSESINPGVGFNEKLFF. Written as DNA, the CDR3 is TGCGCCAGCAGTGAGTCGATAAACCCCGGAGTCGGATTTAATGAAAAACTGTTTTTT.

The chain recombines TRBV2 with TRBJ2-7; D is possibly TRBD2 (5 bases). The V end was cut by 6 bases, the J end by 0 bases, with 12 bases between. CDR3 length equals 14 residues. CDR1 and CDR2 from the germline V gene are SNHLY and FYNNEI. The CDR3 coding sequence is TGTGCCAGCAGCACCGAGAGCGGCTCCTACGAGCAGTACTTC. It codes for CASSTESGSYEQYF.

This sequence joins TRBV29-1 and TRBJ2-7; 14 positions agree with TRBD2. CDR3 length equals 18 residues. V was clipped by 6 bases and J by 0 bases; unmatched bases: 13. Germline V CDR1 and CDR2: SQVTM, ANQGSEA. The CDR3 DNA follows: TGCAGCGTGGGGGGGACGGGACTAGCGGGAGCCACCTCCTACGAGCAGTACTTC. Protein sequence: CSVGGTGLAGATSYEQYF.

J is TRBJ1-5 and V is TRBV5-8; D call uncertain. CDR1 and CDR2 (germline): SGHTS, YDEGEE. CDR3 size: 17 residues. Trimming stripped 7 bases from V and 0 bases from J, with 20 bases between. This CDR3 reads CASETNAAYISNQPQHF. The DNA of the CDR3 is TGTGCCAGCGAAACGAACGCGGCATACATTAGCAATCAGCCCCAGCATTTT.

The V and J genes are TRBV28 and TRBJ2-3, with TRBD1 matching over 10 bases. Germline V gene lookup returns CDR1 MDHEN and CDR2 SYDVKM. V was clipped by 7 bases and J by 7 bases; unmatched bases: 17. The CDR3 has 17 residues. The chain's CDR3 is CASTALGQGVKAYTQYF. CDR3 DNA sequence: TGTGCCAGCACCGCCTTAGGACAGGGGGTGAAGGCGTATACGCAGTATTTT.

This clone was counted once. V and J are TRBV7-3 and TRBJ2-1; TRBD1 matches 9 bases. CDR1 is SGHTA, CDR2 FQGTGA, per germline. CDR3 size: 13 residues. The trim removed 6 bases at V and 8 bases at J, leaving 5 bases unmatched. The CDR3 spells CASSSGQGHEQFF. The CDR3 nucleotides are TGTGCCAGCAGTTCGGGACAGGGTCATGAGCAGTTCTTC.

The chain is built from TRBV9 and TRBJ2-2; 7 nucleotides line up with TRBD1. The ends lost 2 bases at V and 4 bases at J; junction bases unmatched: 2. CDR3 length: 14 residues. CDR1 SGDLS and CDR2 YYNGEE come from the germline V gene. The CDR3 is CASSVHRGTGELFF. CDR3 nucleotides: TGTGCCAGCAGCGTGCACAGGGGCACCGGGGAGCTGTTTTTT. Full variable domain (missing parts from reference TRBV9 and TRBJ2-2): DSGVTQTPKHLITATGQRVTLRCSPRSGDLSVYWYQQSLDQGLQFLIQYYNGEERAKGNILERFSAQQFPDLHSELNLSSLELGDSALYFCASSVHRGTGELFFGEGSRLTVL.

This chain links TRBV28 with TRBJ1-1; tentative D call: TRBD1 (6 bases). The germline V and J ends were trimmed by 10 bases and 8 bases, with 14 bases remaining between them. Germline CDR1 and CDR2: MDHEN and SYDVKM. CDR3 length equals 11 residues. The CDR3: CATAGALEAFF. The CDR3 DNA reads TGTGCCACCGCGGGGGCCCTAGAAGCTTTCTTT.

This clone was counted a single time. The chain couples TRBV5-6 to TRBJ1-2; 12 positions match TRBD1. Germline lookup yields CDR1 SGHDT and CDR2 YYEEEE. CDR3 length: 17 amino acids. V lost 3 bases to trimming and J lost 4 bases; unmatched junction nucleotides: 10. CDR3 in DNA: TGTGCCAGCAGCTCCCGGGACAGGGGGCAGGATGGCTATGGCTACACCTTC. Residues: CASSSRDRGQDGYGYTF.

The chain has TRBV7-8 and TRBJ2-1; 8 positions agree with TRBD2. The CDR3 length is 14 residues. Germline lookup yields CDR1 SGHVS and CDR2 FQNEAQ. V was pared by 3 bases and J by 6 bases, with 4 bases of the junction left unmatched. Here the CDR3 reads CASSFPAGANEQFF. Written as DNA, the CDR3 is TGTGCCAGCAGCTTTCCAGCGGGGGCCAATGAGCAGTTCTTC.

The chain couples TRBV7-2 to TRBJ1-2; 8 nucleotides agree with TRBD1. The CDR3 is made up of 15 amino acids. Trimming took 1 base from V and 5 from J; bases not matched to a gene: 6. The germline CDR1 and CDR2 sequences are SGHTA and FQGNSA. CDR3: CASSLDGQGRYGYTF. In DNA, the CDR3 is TGTGCCAGCAGCTTAGACGGACAGGGAAGGTATGGCTACACCTTC. Full variable domain (outside the CDR3, taken from reference TRBV7-2 and TRBJ1-2): GAGVSQSPSNKVTEKGKDVELRCDPISGHTALYWYRQSLGQGLEFLIYFQGNSAPDKSGLPSDRFSAERTGGSVSTLTIQRTQQEDSAVYLCASSLDGQGRYGYTFGSGTRLTVV.

This chain uses TRBV28 with TRBJ2-1, with unresolved D. The CDR3 sequence is 11 residues long. Trimming removed 8 bases from V and 7 bases from J, with 9 bases in between. Germline V gene sequence: CDR1 MDHEN, CDR2 SYDVKM. CDR3 loop: CASLGENEQFF. CDR3 DNA: TGTGCCAGCCTCGGAGAAAATGAGCAGTTCTTC.

This clone turned up a few times. This chain joins TRBV4-2 and TRBJ2-7; 9 bases align to TRBD1. The CDR3 has 15 residues. Trimming removed 3 bases from V and 0 bases from J; junction bases left unmatched: 3. CDR1 is LGHNA and CDR2 is YNFKEQ in the germline V gene. CDR3 coding DNA: TGTGCCAGCAGCCACGGGACAGGGAACTCCTACGAGCAGTACTTC. Amino acids: CASSHGTGNSYEQYF.

The gene calls are TRBV6-1 and TRBJ2-1, with 11 positions matching TRBD1. The J segment lost 5 bases and the V segment lost 4 bases, leaving 10 bases of the junction unmatched. Per the germline V gene, CDR1 is MNHNS and CDR2 is SASEGT. This CDR3 spans 17 amino acids. CDR3: CASSGRTGGIVDNEQFF. The DNA of the CDR3 is TGTGCCAGCAGTGGACGGACAGGGGGCATAGTCGACAATGAGCAGTTCTTC.

This sequence joins TRBV27 and TRBJ1-2; the match to TRBD1 covers 9 bases. This CDR3 is 16 amino acids long. Germline V gene data show CDR1 as MNHEY and CDR2 as SMNVEV (reference sequence). Trimming cost V 3 bases and J 8 bases; bases outside gene matches: 13. The CDR3 DNA is TGTGCCAGCAGTTTGCGCCGGGACAGGGTGTCGGGGGGCTACACCTTC. Translated: CASSLRRDRVSGGYTF.

The count of this clone is one. V and J are TRBV13 and TRBJ2-5; D call uncertain. V was pared by 2 bases and J by 4 bases, with 8 bases between. CDR1 PRHDT and CDR2 FYEKMQ come from the germline V gene (reference sequence). The CDR3 length is 13 residues. The CDR3 DNA is TGTGCCAGCAGCTTATACAGTACAGAGACCCAGTACTTC. Its protein product is CASSLYSTETQYF.

CDR3 sequence reads: CASSPTVGGGEQYF. The CDR3 DNA follows: TGTGCCAGCAGCCCAACAGTAGGGGGCGGTGAGCAGTACTTC. The V call is TRBV7-3, the J call TRBJ2-7; 7 bases match TRBD1. V dropped 5 bases and J dropped 7; count of bases not matched to a gene: 11. The CDR3 contains 14 residues. Germline CDR1 is SGHTA and CDR2 is FQGTGA. Full variable domain (outside the CDR3, taken from reference TRBV7-3 and TRBJ2-7): GAGVSQTPSNKVTEKGKYVELRCDPISGHTALYWYRQSLGQGPEFLIYFQGTGAADDSGLPNDRFFAVRPEGSVSTLKIQRTERGDSAVYLCASSPTVGGGEQYFGPGTRLTVT.

CDR3 sequence reads: CSVGVSGGETQYF. CDR3 coding DNA: TGCAGCGTTGGGGTTAGCGGCGGGGAGACCCAGTACTTC. This rearrangement joins TRBV29-1 to TRBJ2-5; possibly TRBD2 for D (6 bases). Germline CDR1 reads SQVTM; CDR2 reads ANQGSEA. This CDR3 spans 13 amino acids. Trimming stripped 4 bases from V and 5 bases from J, with 14 bases between.

The chain links TRBV6-1 to TRBJ1-5; 11 bases line up with TRBD1. The CDR3 runs 17 residues. The trim removed 4 bases at V and 6 bases at J, leaving 11 bases unmatched. The V gene's germline CDR1 is MNHNS and CDR2 SASEGT. CDR3 sequence (DNA): TGTGCCAGCAGTGCGGGACAGGGGGTAGGCTATAGTCAGCCCCAGCATTTT. This sequence encodes CASSAGQGVGYSQPQHF.

The genes are TRBV7-9 and TRBJ2-7; possible D gene TRBD1, 8 bases. V lost 3 bases to trimming and J lost 9 bases, with 18 bases between them. CDR3 length: 14 residues. Germline CDR1 reads SEHNR; CDR2 reads FQNEAQ (reference sequence). CDR3 nucleotide sequence: TGTGCCAGCAGCTTGGGGCTGGACAGGGAGGGGCAGTACTTC. Protein product: CASSLGLDREGQYF.

The V and J genes are TRBV3-1 (or the pseudogene TRBV3-2) and TRBJ1-3; D ambiguous. Trimming removed 2 bases from V and 4 bases from J, with 12 bases in between. The CDR3 extends over 15 amino acids. Germline V gene sequence: CDR1 LGHDT, CDR2 YNNKEL (reference sequence). Written as DNA, the CDR3 is TGTGCCAGCAGCCAAATAGCCCTAAGGGGAAACACCATATATTTT. Translating gives CASSQIALRGNTIYF.

The J gene is TRBJ2-7, the V gene TRBV5-5; perhaps TRBD2 as D (7 bases). V lost 2 bases, J lost 2 bases, and 11 bases lay in between. Germline V gene lookup returns CDR1 SGHKS and CDR2 YYEKEE (reference sequence). This CDR3 is built from 14 residues. For the CDR3, the DNA is TGTGCCAGCAGCTTTGGGGGGGGCCCCTACGAGCAGTACTTC. Protein sequence: CASSFGGGPYEQYF.

Many counts were recorded for this clone. The chain carries TRBV30 and TRBJ1-4; the match to TRBD1 covers 9 bases. Per germline, CDR1 GTSNPN and CDR2 SVGIG (reference sequence). CDR3 length equals 15 residues. The V segment lost 2 bases and the J segment 8 bases; nucleotides outside the gene matches: 9. The CDR3 nucleotides are TGTGCCTGGAGTCGGGACAGGGCAGGGGGAGAAAAACTGTTTTTT. Its protein product is CAWSRDRAGGEKLFF.

The rearrangement joins TRBV7-2 to TRBJ2-2, with a possible D match to TRBD2 (6 bases). The CDR3 contains 15 residues. The germline V gene has CDR1 SGHTA and CDR2 FQGNSA. V shed 5 bases and J shed 1 base, with 11 bases lying between them. The CDR3 protein is CASSVVGGNTGELFF. The CDR3 DNA is TGTGCCAGCAGCGTCGTCGGGGGGAACACCGGGGAGCTGTTTTTT. The complete variable domain, with remaining parts taken from reference TRBV7-2 and TRBJ2-2, reads GAGVSQSPSNKVTEKGKDVELRCDPISGHTALYWYRQSLGQGLEFLIYFQGNSAPDKSGLPSDRFSAERTGGSVSTLTIQRTQQEDSAVYLCASSVVGGNTGELFFGEGSRLTVL.

J is TRBJ1-5 and V is TRBV30, with 12 bases that match TRBD1. Germline loops: CDR1 GTSNPN, CDR2 SVGIG (reference sequence). The CDR3 is made up of 15 amino acids. V lost 4 bases and J lost 6; bases outside the gene matches: 7. The CDR3 region is CAWKAGTGGGQPQHF. The CDR3 DNA reads as TGTGCCTGGAAGGCCGGGACAGGGGGCGGTCAGCCCCAGCATTTT. The complete variable domain, with remaining parts taken from reference TRBV30 and TRBJ1-5, reads SQTIHQWPATLVQPVGSPLSLECTVEGTSNPNLYWYRQAAGRGLQLLFYSVGIGQISSEVPQNLSASRPQDRQFILSSKKLLLSDSGFYLCAWKAGTGGGQPQHFGDGTRLSIL.